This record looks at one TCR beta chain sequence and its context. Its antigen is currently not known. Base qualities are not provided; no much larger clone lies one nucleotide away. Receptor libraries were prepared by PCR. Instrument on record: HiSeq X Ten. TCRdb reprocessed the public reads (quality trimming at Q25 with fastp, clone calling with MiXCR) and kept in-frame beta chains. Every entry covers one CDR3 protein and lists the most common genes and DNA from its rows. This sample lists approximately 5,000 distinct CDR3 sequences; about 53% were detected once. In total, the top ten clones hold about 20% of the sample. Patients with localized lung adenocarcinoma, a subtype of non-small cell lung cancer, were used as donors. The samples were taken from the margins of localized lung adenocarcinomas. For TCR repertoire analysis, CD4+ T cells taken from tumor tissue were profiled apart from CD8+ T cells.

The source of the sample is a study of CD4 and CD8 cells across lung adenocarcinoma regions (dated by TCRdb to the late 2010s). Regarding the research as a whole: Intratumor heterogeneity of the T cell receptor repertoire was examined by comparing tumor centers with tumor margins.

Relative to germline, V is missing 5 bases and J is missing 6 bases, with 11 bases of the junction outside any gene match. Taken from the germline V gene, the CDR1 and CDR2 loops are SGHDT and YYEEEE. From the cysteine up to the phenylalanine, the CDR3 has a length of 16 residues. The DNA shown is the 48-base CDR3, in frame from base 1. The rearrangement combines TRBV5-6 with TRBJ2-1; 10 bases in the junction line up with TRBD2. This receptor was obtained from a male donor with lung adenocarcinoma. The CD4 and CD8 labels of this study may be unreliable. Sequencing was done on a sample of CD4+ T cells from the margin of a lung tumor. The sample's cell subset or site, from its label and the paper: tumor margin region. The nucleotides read TGTGCCAGCAGAGAGCTACTAGCGGGAATTAGCAATGAGCAGTTCTTC. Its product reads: CASRELLAGISNEQFF.